This T cell receptor beta chain comes out of a study of spatial heterogeneity in lung cancer. Study-wide results and caveats: The number of expanded tumor alpha and beta chains correlated with mutation number.

Time point noted: sample taken at primary tumor resection. The cohort: 65 to 80 early-stage, untreated non-small cell lung cancer patients. V was clipped by 1 base and J by 6 bases, with 6 bases between them. This CDR3 has 12 amino acids. Looked up from germline, CDR1 is LNHDA and CDR2 is SQIVND (reference sequence). Each TCR cDNA molecule bore a unique molecular identifier. TCRdb redid the calling of the 5' RACE reads with MiXCR, one entry per CDR3 protein. The data contain roughly 2,200 distinct CDR3 sequences, 22% of them singletons. Within the sample, this clonotype is medium-sized. Its antigen remains unknown. Because the library targeted alpha chains, this beta chain is an off-target read whose size means little.

The source of this sequence is a male donor with early-stage non-small cell lung cancer. The chain links TRBV19 to TRBJ1-2, with a possible D match to TRBD1 (5 bases). Source: lung tumor tissue, taken at surgery. In nucleotides, the CDR3 is TGTGCCAGTAGTATAGCCAGGGATGGCTACACCTTC. Its protein is CASSIARDGYTF.